One and the same sample provided the 3 T cell receptor beta chains below, sequenced in a study of T cell changes during pregnancy in multiple sclerosis (dated by TCRdb to the late 2010s). Library preparation was by the immunoSEQ multiplex PCR assay. What TCRdb holds here is the immuneACCESS table cut down to in-frame rearrangements. Part of the clones is not present; checked against another copy, under half of the missing clones reflect an unresolved V gene, and the others are unexplained. The sample table contains about 100,000 clones; only one count was recorded for 92% of them. Less than 0.85% of the sample is taken by the ten largest. The sequencing used peripheral blood, collected in the third trimester of pregnancy. The source is a female donor in good health, enrolled as a control in a pregnancy study.

Here the CDR3 reads CASSQDAGQGTGELFF. CDR3 nucleotides: TGCGCCAGCAGCCAAGACGCGGGGCAGGGCACCGGGGAGCTGTTTTTT. The chain joins TRBV4-3 to TRBJ2-2, with TRBD2 as a possible D gene (6 bases). CDR3 length: 16 residues. Germline assignment: CDR1 LGHNA and CDR2 YSLEER. Trimming left V 0 bases short and J 4 bases short, with 12 bases between.

The chain couples TRBV5-6 to TRBJ1-4; TRBD1 might be the D (6 bases). CDR1 SGHDT and CDR2 YYEEEE come from the germline V gene. V lost 5 bases to trimming and J lost 1 base, with 9 bases between them. The CDR3 is 14 amino acids. CDR3 DNA sequence: TGTGCCAGCAGATTACAGGGAACTAATGAAAAACTGTTTTTT. It encodes CASRLQGTNEKLFF.

The J gene is TRBJ1-4, the V gene TRBV7-9, with a possible D match to TRBD1 (6 bases). The CDR3 contains 17 residues. V lost 5 bases and J lost 2, with 18 bases in between. CDR1 is SEHNR, CDR2 FQNEAQ, per germline (reference sequence). This CDR3 reads CASSLGAGGATNEKLFF. CDR3 DNA sequence: TGTGCCAGCAGCCTAGGAGCGGGGGGGGCGACTAATGAAAAACTGTTTTTT.